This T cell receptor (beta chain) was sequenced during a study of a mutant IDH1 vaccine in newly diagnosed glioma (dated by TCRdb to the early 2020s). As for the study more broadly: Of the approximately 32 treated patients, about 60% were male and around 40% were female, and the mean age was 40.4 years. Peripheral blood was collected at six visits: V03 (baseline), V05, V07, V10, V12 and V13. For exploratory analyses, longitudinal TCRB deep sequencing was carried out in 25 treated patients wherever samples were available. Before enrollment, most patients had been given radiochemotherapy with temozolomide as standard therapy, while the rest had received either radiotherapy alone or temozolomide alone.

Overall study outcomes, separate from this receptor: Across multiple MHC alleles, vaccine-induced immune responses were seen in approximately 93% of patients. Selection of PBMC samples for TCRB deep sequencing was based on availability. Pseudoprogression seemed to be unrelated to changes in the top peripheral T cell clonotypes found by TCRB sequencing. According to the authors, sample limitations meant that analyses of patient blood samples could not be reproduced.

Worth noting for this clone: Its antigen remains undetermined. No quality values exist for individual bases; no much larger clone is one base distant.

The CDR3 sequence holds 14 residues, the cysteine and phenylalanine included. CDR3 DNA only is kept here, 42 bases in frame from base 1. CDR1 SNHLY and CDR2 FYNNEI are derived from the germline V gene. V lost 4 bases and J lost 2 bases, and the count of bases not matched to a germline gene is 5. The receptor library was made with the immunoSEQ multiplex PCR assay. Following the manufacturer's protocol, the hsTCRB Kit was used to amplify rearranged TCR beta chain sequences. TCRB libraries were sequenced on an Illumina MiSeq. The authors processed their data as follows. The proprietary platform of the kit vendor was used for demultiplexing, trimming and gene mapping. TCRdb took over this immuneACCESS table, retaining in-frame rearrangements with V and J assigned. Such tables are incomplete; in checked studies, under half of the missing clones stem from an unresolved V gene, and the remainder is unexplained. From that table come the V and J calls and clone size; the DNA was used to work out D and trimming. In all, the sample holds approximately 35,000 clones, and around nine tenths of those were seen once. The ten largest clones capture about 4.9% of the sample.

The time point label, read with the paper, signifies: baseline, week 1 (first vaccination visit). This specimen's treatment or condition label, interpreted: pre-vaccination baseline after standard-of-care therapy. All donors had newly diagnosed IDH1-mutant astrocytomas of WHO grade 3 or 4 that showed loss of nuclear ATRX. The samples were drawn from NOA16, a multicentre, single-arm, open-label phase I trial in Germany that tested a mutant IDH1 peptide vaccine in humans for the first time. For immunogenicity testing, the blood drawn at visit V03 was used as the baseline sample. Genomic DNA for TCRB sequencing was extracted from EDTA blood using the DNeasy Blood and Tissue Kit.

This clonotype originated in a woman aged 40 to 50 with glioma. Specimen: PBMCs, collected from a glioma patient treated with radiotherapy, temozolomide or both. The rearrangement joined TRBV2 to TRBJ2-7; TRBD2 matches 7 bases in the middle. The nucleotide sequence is TGTGCCAGCAGTGGAGTCCTAGCGGCCTACGAGCAGTACTTC. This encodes CASSGVLAAYEQYF.